This TCR beta chain was sequenced during a study of T cells after yellow fever vaccination. Study-wide context: Preparation of fractions with low cell numbers was performed using SMART-Seq v4 Ultra Low Input.

A few counts support this clonotype. As yet, its antigen is unknown. Trimming cost V 2 bases and J 6 bases, with 11 bases left between them. The CDR3 has 15 amino acids. In germline, CDR1 is SGHVS, CDR2 FQNEAQ. TCRdb reprocessed the 5' RACE reads with MiXCR, giving one entry per CDR3 protein. The data hold around 260,000 distinct CDR3 sequences, with about 5% observed a single time. Study-wide results and caveats: In post-booster samples, most primary-vaccination clones reappeared (about 96% CD4, approximately 91% CD8). There was a possibility that FACS-sorted repertoires contained abundant clonotypes contaminating from the bulk population.

J is TRBJ1-6 and V is TRBV7-8, with a weak D call TRBD1 (5 bases). The TCR was taken from a man in his late teens or twenties who received the YFV17D yellow fever vaccine. This sample comprised CD4+ T cells sorted from PBMCs, obtained on the day of the yellow fever booster vaccination. In DNA form, the CDR3 reads TGTGCCAGCAGCTTACGGGGGAATGCTAATTCACCCCTCCACTTT. This sequence encodes CASSLRGNANSPLHF.